The present T cell receptor beta chain was sequenced within a study of CD8+ T cells in alopecia areata. After isolation, RNA underwent reverse transcription to generate cDNA as the sequencing template. The data were produced by immunoSEQ multiplex PCR, yet TCRdb's version contains in-frame clones alone and is incomplete. The sample has 150,000 to 200,000 clones, about three fifths seen once. Documented treatment: oral pan-JAK inhibitor, 5-10 mg twice daily. V dropped 10 bases and J dropped 2; count of bases not matched to a gene: 5. CDR3 length equals 13 residues. Germline V gene data show CDR1 as ENHRY and CDR2 as SYGVKD.

The source is a human donor with alopecia areata. The chain recombines TRBV10-3 with TRBJ2-3; 8 bases align to TRBD1. This material consisted of CD4+ T cells sorted from blood, taken at week 24, from a patient treated with tofacitinib. CDR3: CATGTGLTDTQYF. Written as DNA, the CDR3 is TGTGCCACGGGGACAGGCCTCACAGATACGCAGTATTTT.